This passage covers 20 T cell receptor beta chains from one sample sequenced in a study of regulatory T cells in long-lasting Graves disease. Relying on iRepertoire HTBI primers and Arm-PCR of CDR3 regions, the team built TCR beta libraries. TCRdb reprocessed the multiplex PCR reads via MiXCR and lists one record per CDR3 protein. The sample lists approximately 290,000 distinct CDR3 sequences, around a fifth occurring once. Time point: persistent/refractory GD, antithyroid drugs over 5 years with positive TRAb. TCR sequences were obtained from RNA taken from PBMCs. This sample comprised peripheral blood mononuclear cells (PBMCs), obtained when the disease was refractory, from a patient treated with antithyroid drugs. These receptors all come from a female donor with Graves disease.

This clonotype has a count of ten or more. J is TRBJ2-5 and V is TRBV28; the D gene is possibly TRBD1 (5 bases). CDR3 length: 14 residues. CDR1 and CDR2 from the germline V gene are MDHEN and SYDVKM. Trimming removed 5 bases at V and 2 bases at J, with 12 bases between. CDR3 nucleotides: TGTGCCAGCAGTCTGAGACAGCCACAAGAGACCCAGTACTTC. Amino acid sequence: CASSLRQPQETQYF. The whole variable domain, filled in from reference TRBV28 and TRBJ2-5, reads DVKVTQSSRYLVKRTGEKVFLECVQDMDHENMFWYRQDPGLGLRLIYFSYDVKMKEKGDIPEGYSVSREKKERFSLILESASTNQTSMYLCASSLRQPQETQYFGPGTRLLVL.

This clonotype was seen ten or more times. This chain's CDR3 is CASSYLGTGKNIQYF. CDR3 DNA sequence: TGTGCCAGCAGTTACCTGGGGACAGGGAAAAACATTCAGTACTTC. The chain recombines TRBV6-5 with TRBJ2-4; TRBD1 matches 9 bases. The CDR3 is 15 residues long. The germline CDR1 and CDR2 sequences are MNHEY and SVGAGI. V shed 2 bases and J 4 bases; nucleotides not matched to a gene: 3.

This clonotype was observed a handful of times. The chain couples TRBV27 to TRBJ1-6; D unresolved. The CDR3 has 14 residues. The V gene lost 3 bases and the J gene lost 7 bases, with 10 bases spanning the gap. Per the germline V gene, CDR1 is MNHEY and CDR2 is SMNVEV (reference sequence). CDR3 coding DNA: TGTGCCAGCAGTTTTTTAGGGAAGAATTCACCCCTCCACTTT. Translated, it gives CASSFLGKNSPLHF.

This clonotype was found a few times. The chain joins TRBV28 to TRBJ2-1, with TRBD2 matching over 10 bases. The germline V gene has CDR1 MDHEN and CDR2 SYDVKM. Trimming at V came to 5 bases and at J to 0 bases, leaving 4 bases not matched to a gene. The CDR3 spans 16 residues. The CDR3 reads CASSTSSGGSYNEQFF. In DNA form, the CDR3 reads TGTGCCAGCAGTACCTCTAGCGGGGGCTCCTACAATGAGCAGTTCTTC.

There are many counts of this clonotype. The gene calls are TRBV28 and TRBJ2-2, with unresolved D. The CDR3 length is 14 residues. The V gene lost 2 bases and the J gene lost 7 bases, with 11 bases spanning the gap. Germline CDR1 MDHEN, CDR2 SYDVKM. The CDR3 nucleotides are TGTGCCAGCAGTTTAAGGGATAGGGACGGGGAGCTGTTTTTT. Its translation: CASSLRDRDGELFF.

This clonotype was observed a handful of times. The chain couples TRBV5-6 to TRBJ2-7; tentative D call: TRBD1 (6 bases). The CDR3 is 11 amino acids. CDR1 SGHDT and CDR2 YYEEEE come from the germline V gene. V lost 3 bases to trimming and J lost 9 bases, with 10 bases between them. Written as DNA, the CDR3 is TGTGCCAGCAGCTCACAGGGAGTGCAGTACTTC. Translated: CASSSQGVQYF.

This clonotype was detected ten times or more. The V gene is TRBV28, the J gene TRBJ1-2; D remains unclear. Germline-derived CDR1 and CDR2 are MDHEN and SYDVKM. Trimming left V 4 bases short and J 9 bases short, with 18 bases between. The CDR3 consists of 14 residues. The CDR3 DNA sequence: TGTGCCAGCAGTTCTTACGACGGGCTTATACGCTACACCTTC. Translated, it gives CASSSYDGLIRYTF.

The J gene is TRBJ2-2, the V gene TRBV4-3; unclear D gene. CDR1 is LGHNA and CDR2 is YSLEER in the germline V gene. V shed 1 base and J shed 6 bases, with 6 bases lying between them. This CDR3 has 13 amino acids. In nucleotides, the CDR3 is TGCGCCAGCAGCCAAGCTGATTCCGGGGAGCTGTTTTTT. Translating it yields CASSQADSGELFF.

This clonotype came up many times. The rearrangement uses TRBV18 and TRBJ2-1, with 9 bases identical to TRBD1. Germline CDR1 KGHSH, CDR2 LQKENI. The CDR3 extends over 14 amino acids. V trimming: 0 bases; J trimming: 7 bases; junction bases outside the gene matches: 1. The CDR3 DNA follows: TGTGCCAGCTCACCACCGGGACAGGGAAATGAGCAGTTCTTC. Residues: CASSPPGQGNEQFF.

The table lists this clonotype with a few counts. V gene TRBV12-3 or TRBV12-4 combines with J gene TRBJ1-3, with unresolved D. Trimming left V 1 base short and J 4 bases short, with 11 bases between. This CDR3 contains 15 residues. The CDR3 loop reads CASSLVLGFGNTIYF. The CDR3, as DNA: TGTGCCAGCAGTTTAGTTTTGGGGTTCGGAAACACCATATATTTT.

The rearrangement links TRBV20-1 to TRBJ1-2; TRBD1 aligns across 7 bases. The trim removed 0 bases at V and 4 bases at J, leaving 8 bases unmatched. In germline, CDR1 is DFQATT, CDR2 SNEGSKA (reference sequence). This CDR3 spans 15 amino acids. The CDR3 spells CSARDSPGQRYGYTF. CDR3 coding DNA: TGCAGTGCTAGAGACTCCCCGGGACAGCGCTATGGCTACACCTTC.

The chain's CDR3 is CASSPFRPGANVLTF. Written as DNA, the CDR3 is TGTGCCAGTAGCCCTTTTAGGCCTGGGGCCAACGTCCTGACTTTC. This chain connects TRBV19 to TRBJ2-6; no reliable D call. The V and J ends lost 6 bases and 2 bases respectively, with 11 bases between them. The CDR3 has 15 amino acids. Germline V lookup: CDR1 LNHDA, CDR2 SQIVND (reference sequence).

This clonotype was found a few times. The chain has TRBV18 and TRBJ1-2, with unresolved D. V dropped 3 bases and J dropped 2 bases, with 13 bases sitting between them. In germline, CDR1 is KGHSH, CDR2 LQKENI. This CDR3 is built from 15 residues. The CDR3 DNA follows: TGTGCCAGCTCACCTCCCTACACCGTCAACTATGGCTACACCTTC. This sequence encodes CASSPPYTVNYGYTF. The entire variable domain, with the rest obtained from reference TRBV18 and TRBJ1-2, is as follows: NAGVMQNPRHLVRRRGQEARLRCSPMKGHSHVYWYRQLPEEGLKFMVYLQKENIIDESGMPKERFSAEFPKEGPSILRIQQVVRGDSAAYFCASSPPYTVNYGYTFGSGTRLTVV.

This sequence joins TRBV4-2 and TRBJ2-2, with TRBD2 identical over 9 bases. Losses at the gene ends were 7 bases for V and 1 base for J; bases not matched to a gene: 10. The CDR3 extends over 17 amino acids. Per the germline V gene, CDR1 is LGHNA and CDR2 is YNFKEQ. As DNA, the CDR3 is TGTGCCAGCACTGACGAAATTAGCGGGAGGAACACCGGGGAGCTGTTTTTT. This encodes CASTDEISGRNTGELFF.

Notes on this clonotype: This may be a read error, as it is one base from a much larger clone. For the CDR3, the DNA is TGTGCCAGTCAGCTTAGTGACGCCGGGGAGCTGCTTTTT. It is translated as CASQLSDAGELLF. The rearrangement links TRBV11-2 to TRBJ2-2, with TRBD2 as a possible D gene (5 bases). Germline-derived CDR1 and CDR2 are SGHAT and FQNNGV. The CDR3 loop spans 13 amino acids.

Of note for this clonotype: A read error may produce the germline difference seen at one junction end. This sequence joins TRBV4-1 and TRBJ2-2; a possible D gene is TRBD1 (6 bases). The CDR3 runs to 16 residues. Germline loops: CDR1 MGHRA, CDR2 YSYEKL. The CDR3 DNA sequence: TGCGCCAGCAGCCCCACTGTGGGGGCGAACGCCGGGGAGCTGTTTTTT. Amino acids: CASSPTVGANAGELFF.

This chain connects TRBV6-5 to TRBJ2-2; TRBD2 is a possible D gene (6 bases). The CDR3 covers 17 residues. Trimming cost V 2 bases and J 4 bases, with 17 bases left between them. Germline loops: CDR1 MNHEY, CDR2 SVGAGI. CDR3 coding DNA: TGTGCCAGCAGTTACGAAAACGGGAGCGTGAGCACCGGGGAGCTGTTTTTT. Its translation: CASSYENGSVSTGELFF.

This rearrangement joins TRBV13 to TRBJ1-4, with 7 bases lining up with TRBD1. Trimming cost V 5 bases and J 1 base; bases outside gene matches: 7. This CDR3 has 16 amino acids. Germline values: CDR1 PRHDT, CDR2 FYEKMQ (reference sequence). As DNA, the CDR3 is TGTGCCAGCAGCCGACAGGGAAAAGGAACTAATGAAAAACTGTTTTTT. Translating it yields CASSRQGKGTNEKLFF.

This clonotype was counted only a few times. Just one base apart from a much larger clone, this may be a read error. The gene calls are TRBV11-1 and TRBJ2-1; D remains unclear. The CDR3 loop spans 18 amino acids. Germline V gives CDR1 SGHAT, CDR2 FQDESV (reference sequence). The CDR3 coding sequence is TGTGCCAGCAGCTTAGAGTTTCGCAGCCAAGGCATCTACAATGGGCAGTTCTTC. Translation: CASSLEFRSQGIYNGQFF.

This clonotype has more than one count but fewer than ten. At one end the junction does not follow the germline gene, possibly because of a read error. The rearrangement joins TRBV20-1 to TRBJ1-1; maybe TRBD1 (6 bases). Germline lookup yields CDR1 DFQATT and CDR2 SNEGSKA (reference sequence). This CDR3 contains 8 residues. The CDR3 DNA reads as TGCAGTGTCCGGACAGTGTCCTTT. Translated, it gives CSVRTVSF.